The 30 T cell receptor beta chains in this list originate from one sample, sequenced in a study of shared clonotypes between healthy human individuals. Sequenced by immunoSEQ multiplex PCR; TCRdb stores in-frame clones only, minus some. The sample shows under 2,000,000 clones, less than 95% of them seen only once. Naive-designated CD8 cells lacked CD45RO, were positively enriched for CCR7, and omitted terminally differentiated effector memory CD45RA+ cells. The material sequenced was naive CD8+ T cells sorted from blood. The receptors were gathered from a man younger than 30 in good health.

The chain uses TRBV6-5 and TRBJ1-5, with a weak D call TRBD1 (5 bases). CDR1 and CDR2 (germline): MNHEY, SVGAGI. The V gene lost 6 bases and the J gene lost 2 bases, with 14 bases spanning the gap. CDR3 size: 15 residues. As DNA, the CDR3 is TGTGCCAGCAGACTCCGCAGGGAGGGCAATCAGCCCCAGCATTTT. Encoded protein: CASRLRREGNQPQHF.

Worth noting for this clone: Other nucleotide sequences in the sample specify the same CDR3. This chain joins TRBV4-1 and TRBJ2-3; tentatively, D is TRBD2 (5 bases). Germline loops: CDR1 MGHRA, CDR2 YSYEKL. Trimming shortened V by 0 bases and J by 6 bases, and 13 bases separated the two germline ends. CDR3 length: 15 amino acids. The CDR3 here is CASSQDPGVADTQYF. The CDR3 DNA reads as TGCGCCAGCAGCCAAGACCCCGGGGTGGCGGATACGCAGTATTTT.

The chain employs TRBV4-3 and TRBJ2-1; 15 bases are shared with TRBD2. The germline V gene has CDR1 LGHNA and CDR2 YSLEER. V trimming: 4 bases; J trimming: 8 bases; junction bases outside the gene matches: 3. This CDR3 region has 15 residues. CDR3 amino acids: CASSRGLAGGYEQFF. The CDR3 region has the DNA TGCGCCAGCAGCCGCGGACTAGCGGGGGGGTATGAGCAGTTCTTC.

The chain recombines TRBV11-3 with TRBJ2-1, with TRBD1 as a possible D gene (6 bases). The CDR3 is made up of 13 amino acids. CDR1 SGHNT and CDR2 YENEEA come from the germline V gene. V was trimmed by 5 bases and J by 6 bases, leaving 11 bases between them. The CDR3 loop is CASSVGTTNEQFF. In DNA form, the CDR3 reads TGTGCCAGCAGCGTTGGGACAACCAATGAGCAGTTCTTC.

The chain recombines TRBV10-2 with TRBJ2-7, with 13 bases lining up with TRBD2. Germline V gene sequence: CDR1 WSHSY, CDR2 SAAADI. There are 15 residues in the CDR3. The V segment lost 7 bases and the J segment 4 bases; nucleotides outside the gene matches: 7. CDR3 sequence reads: CASNTGTSGIYEQYF. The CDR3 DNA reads TGCGCCAGCAACACCGGGACTAGCGGGATTTACGAGCAGTACTTC.

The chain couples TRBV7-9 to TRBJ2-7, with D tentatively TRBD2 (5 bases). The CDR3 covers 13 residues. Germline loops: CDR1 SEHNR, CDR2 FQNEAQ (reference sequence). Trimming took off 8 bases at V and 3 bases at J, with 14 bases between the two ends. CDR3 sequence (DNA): TGTGCCAGCCAAAGCGGCTTAAGCTACGAGCAGTACTTC. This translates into CASQSGLSYEQYF.

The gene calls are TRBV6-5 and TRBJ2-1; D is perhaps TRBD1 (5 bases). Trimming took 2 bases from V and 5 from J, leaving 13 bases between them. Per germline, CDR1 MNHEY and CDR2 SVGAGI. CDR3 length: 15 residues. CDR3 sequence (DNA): TGTGCCAGCAGTTACGGGGCAGGGTGGGACAATGAGCAGTTCTTC. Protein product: CASSYGAGWDNEQFF.

This CDR3 is CASSRKLFYEQYF. In DNA, the CDR3 is TGCGCCAGCAGCCGGAAGCTCTTCTACGAGCAGTACTTC. This chain uses TRBV4-1 with TRBJ2-7; D unresolved. There are 13 residues in the CDR3. V was shortened by 4 bases and J by 3 bases, with 10 bases between the two germline ends. The germline gives CDR1 MGHRA, CDR2 YSYEKL.

The CDR3 DNA follows: TGCGCCAGCAGCTTGGTCTATAACACCGGGGAGCTGTTTTTT. Encoded protein: CASSLVYNTGELFF. The chain employs TRBV5-1 and TRBJ2-2; D is undetermined. This CDR3 is built from 14 residues. CDR1 and CDR2 from the germline V gene are SGHRS and YFSETQ. Deletions cut 0 bases from V and 2 bases from J, with 5 bases between. The full variable domain, with the rest looked up from reference TRBV5-1 and TRBJ2-2, is KAGVTQTPRYLIKTRGQQVTLSCSPISGHRSVSWYQQTPGQGLQFLFEYFSETQRNKGNFPGRFSGRQFSNSRSEMNVSTLELGDSALYLCASSLVYNTGELFFGEGSRLTVL.

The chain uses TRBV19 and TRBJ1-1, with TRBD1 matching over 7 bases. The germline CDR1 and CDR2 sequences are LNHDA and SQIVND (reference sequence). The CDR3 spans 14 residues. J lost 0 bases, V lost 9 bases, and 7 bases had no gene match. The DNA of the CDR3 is TGTGCCAGCCGGGACAGCAACATGAACACTGAAGCTTTCTTT. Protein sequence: CASRDSNMNTEAFF.

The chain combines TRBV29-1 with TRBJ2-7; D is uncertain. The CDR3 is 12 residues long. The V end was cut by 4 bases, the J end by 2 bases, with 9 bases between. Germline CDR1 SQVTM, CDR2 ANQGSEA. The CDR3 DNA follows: TGCAGCGTTGGCCCTACGACCTACGAGCAGTACTTC. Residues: CSVGPTTYEQYF.

The CDR3 region has the DNA TGTGCCAGCAGCTTGCCCGGAGGTGATGAAAAACTGTTTTTT. It translates to CASSLPGGDEKLFF. The chain uses TRBV5-5 and TRBJ1-4; D is undetermined. The CDR3 has 14 amino acids. CDR1 is SGHKS, CDR2 YYEKEE, per germline (reference sequence). V gave up 1 base and J gave up 6 bases, with 10 bases separating them.

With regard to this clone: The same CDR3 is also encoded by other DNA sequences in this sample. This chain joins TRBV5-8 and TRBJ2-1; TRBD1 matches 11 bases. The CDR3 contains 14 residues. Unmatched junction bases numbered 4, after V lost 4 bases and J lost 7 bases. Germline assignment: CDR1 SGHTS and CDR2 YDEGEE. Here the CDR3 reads CASSIGQGANEQFF. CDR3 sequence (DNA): TGTGCCAGCAGCATTGGACAGGGGGCAAATGAGCAGTTCTTC. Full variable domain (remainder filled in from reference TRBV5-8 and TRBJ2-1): EAGVTQSPTHLIKTRGQQATLRCSPISGHTSVYWYQQALGLGLQFLLWYDEGEERNRGNFPPRFSGRQFPNYSSELNVNALELEDSALYLCASSIGQGANEQFFGPGTRLTVL.

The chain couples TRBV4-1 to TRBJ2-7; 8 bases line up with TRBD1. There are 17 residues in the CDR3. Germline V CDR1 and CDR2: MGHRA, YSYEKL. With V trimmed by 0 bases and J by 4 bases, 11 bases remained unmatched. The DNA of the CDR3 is TGCGCCAGCAGCCAAGAGCCTAATCTGGACAGGGCTTACGAGCAGTACTTC. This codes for CASSQEPNLDRAYEQYF.

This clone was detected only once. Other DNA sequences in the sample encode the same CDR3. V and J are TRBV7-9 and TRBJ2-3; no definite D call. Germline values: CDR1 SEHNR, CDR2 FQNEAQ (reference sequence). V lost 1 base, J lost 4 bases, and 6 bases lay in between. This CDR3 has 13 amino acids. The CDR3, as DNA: TGTGCCAGCAGCTTAGAACGCGCAGATACGCAGTATTTT. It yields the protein CASSLERADTQYF.

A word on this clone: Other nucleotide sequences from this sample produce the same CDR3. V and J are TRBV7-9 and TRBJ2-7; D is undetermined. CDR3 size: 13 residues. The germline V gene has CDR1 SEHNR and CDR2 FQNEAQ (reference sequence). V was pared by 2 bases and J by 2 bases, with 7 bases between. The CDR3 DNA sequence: TGTGCCAGCAGCTTAACGGCTACCTACGAGCAGTACTTC. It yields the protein CASSLTATYEQYF. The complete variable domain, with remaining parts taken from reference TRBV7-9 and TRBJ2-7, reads DTGVSQNPRHKITKRGQNVTFRCDPISEHNRLYWYRQTLGQGPEFLTYFQNEAQLEKSRLLSDRFSAERPKGSFSTLEIQRTEQGDSAMYLCASSLTATYEQYFGPGTRLTVT.

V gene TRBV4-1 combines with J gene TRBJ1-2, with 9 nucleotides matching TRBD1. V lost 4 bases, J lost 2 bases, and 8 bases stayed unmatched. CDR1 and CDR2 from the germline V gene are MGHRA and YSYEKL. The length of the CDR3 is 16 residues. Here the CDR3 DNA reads TGCGCCAGCAGCCCATGGGGGGACAGGGCAAACTATGGCTACACCTTC. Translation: CASSPWGDRANYGYTF.

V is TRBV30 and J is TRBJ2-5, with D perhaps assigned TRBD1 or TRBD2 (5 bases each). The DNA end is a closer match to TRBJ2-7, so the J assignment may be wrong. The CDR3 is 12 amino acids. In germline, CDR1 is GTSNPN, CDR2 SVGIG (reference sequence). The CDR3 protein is CAWDGGGYEQYF. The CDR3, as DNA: TGTGCCTGGGACGGTGGGGGCTACGAGCAGTACTTC.

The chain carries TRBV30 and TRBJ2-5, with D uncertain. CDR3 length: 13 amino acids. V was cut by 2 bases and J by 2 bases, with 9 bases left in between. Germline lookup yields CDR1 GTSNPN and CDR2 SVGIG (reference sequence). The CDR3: CAWSRVAQETQYF. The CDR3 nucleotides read TGTGCCTGGAGTAGGGTTGCGCAAGAGACCCAGTACTTC.

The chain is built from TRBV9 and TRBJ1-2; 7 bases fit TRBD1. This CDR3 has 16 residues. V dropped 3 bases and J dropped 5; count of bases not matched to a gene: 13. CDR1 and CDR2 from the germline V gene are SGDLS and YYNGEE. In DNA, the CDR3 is TGTGCCAGCAGCGAGGGGGAGGACAGGCCTTTTTATGGCTACACCTTC. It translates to CASSEGEDRPFYGYTF.

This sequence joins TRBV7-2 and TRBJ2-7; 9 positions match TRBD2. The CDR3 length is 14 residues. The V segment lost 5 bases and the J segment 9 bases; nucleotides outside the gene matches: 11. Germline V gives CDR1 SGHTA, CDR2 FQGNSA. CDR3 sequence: CASSALRGGGGQYF. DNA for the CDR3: TGTGCCAGCAGCGCCCTGCGGGGGGGAGGCGGGCAGTACTTC. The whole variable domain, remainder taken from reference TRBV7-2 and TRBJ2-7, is GAGVSQSPSNKVTEKGKDVELRCDPISGHTALYWYRQSLGQGLEFLIYFQGNSAPDKSGLPSDRFSAERTGGSVSTLTIQRTQQEDSAVYLCASSALRGGGGQYFGPGTRLTVT.

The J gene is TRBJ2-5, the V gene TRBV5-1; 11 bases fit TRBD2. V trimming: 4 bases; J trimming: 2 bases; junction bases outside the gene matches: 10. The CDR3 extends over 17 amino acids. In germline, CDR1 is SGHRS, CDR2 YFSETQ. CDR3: CASSNPSGGFDQETQYF. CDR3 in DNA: TGCGCCAGCAGCAATCCTAGCGGGGGGTTCGATCAAGAGACCCAGTACTTC.

CDR3 region: CASSSPYGYTF. For the CDR3, the DNA is TGTGCCAGCAGCTCCCCTTATGGCTACACCTTC. V and J are TRBV28 and TRBJ1-2, with D uncertain. CDR1 is MDHEN and CDR2 is SYDVKM in the germline V gene. Trimming left V 6 bases short and J 5 bases short, with 7 bases between. This CDR3 contains 11 residues.

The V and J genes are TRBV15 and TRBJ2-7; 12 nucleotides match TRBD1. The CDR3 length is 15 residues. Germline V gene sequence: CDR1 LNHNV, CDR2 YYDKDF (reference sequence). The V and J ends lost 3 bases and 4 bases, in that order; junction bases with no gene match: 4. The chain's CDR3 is CATSRGQGAKYEQYF. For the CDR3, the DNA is TGTGCCACCAGCAGGGGACAGGGGGCAAAATACGAGCAGTACTTC.

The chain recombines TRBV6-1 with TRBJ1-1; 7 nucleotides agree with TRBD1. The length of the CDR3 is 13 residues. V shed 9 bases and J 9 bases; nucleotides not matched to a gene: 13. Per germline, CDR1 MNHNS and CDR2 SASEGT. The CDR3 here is CASTVGTATQAFF. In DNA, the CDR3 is TGTGCCAGTACAGTTGGGACAGCAACTCAAGCTTTCTTT.

The CDR3 DNA reads TGTGCCAGCAGCTTATGGGACGGTGATCAAGAGACCCAGTACTTC. Translation: CASSLWDGDQETQYF. This sequence joins TRBV7-8 and TRBJ2-5; either TRBD1 or TRBD2 may fit D (5 bases each). Trimming cost V 2 bases and J 2 bases, with 12 bases left between them. The CDR3 loop spans 15 amino acids. Looked up from germline, CDR1 is SGHVS and CDR2 is FQNEAQ.

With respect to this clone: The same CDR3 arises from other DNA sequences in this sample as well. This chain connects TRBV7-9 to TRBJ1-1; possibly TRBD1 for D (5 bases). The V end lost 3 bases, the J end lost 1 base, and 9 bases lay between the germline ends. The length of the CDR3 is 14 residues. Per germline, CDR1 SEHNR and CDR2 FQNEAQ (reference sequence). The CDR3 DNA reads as TGTGCCAGCAGCTTCATGGGGGGGAACACTGAAGCTTTCTTT. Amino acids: CASSFMGGNTEAFF.

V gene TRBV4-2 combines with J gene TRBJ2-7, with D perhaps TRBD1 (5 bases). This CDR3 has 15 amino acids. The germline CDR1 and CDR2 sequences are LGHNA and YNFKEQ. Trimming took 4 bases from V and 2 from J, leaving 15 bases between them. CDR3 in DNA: TGTGCCAGCAGCCCCACCCTAGACAGTCCCTACGAGCAGTACTTC. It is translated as CASSPTLDSPYEQYF.

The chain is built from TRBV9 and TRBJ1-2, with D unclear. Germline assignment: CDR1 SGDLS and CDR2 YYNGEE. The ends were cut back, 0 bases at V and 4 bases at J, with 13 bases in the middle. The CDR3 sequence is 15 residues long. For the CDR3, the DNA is TGTGCCAGCAGCGTAGTGTCCAGTGCGGTCTATGGCTACACCTTC. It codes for CASSVVSSAVYGYTF.

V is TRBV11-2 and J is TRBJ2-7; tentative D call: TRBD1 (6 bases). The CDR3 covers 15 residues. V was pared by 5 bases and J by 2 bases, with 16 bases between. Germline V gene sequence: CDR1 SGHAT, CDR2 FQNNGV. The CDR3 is CASSAGTNRPYEQYF. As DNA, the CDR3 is TGTGCCAGCAGCGCCGGGACAAACAGACCCTACGAGCAGTACTTC.